Detailed here is one TCR beta chain. TCRdb's copy holds only in-frame clones and misses some; the assay was immunoSEQ multiplex PCR. The data contain a few million clones, around 90% of them singletons. The data stem from a study of shared clonotypes between healthy human individuals. The CDR3 covers 14 residues. With V trimmed by 5 bases and J by 4 bases, 5 bases remained unmatched. CDR1 is LNHDA, CDR2 SQIVND, per germline (reference sequence). Sequenced sample: naive CD4+ T cells sorted from blood. Noted subset: CD45RA+ positively selected. The genes are TRBV19 and TRBJ1-5, with 7 bases fitting TRBD1. The source of this sequence is a man aged 18 to 30 in good health. In nucleotides, the CDR3 is TGTGCCAGTAGTCCGGGACAGTTTAATCAGCCCCAGCATTTT. Its protein product is CASSPGQFNQPQHF.